The present T cell receptor beta chain was sequenced within a study of blood T cell repertoires in COVID-19. The overall study: PBMCs, B-cell-depleted T cells, or T cells provided the cDNA or gDNA that made up the material.

Trimming shortened V by 3 bases and J by 0 bases, and 14 bases separated the two germline ends. Germline CDR1 and CDR2: DFQATT and SNEGSKA (reference sequence). The length of the CDR3 is 16 residues. In the original workflow: Scientists estimated how many nucleated cells there were by amplifying reference gene primers. Here immunoSEQ multiplex PCR was the method, and the copy in TCRdb shows in-frame clones only, minus some. V and J calls and clone size are those listed in that table; D and trimming were worked out from the DNA. The data contain approximately 150,000 clones, around four fifths of them singletons.

The sequence was collected from a woman in her 70s who had recovered from COVID-19. The sequencing sample was made of peripheral blood. V is TRBV20-1 and J is TRBJ1-4; no firm D call. The CDR3 loop reads CSASAARHATNEKLFF. The DNA for the CDR3 is TGCAGTGCTAGTGCCGCTCGACACGCAACTAATGAAAAACTGTTTTTT.